This TCR beta chain was identified in a study of blood T cells in healthy people across ages (dated by TCRdb to 2015 to 2017). Notes on the research overall: In model experiments, template switching captured roughly one uniquely barcoded TCR beta cDNA molecule for every two T cells. The donors were split into four age groups: young (average 16 years), middle-aged (39), aged (around 67) and long-lived (82). For two donors (one aged 18 to 30 and one aged 80 or older), the study analyzed two additional independent replicas of 1 million unique cDNA reads from the same blood draw. To track age-related changes in TCR beta repertoire diversity, the study relied on deep sequencing normalized with unique cDNA molecular identifiers. Donors of different ages were randomly distributed across sequencing lanes to avoid experimental bias.

From the cysteine through the phenylalanine, the CDR3 covers 14 amino acids. Kept here is only the CDR3 DNA, which spans 42 bases and is read in frame from base 1. The V end loses 6 bases and the J end loses 7 bases, and a stretch of 19 bases separates them. CDR1 and CDR2 are drawn from the germline V gene (reference sequence): SGHNT, YYREEE. Study-level results and caveats: Conclusive comparison of naive and antigen-experienced compartments was prevented by the profiling of bulk unsorted PBMCs. As age increased, observed TCR beta diversity per million T cells dropped in a roughly linear way, and a significant reduction was already evident by age about 36. There was a strong correlation between observed TCR beta diversity and the percentage of naive T cells measured by flow cytometry. Estimates of total diversity from one million sequenced T cells were regarded as lower bounds and underestimates. Because the CMV infection status of the donors was unknown, age-related changes in expanded clonotypes may potentially have been confounded. Compared with the aged group, the long-lived group had more naive CD4+ T cells, fewer expanded clones and increased TCR diversity, a pattern suggesting age selection.

Library prep was done by 5' RACE. These reads were obtained on an Illumina HiSeq 2500. A second PCR of 7 to 11 cycles was performed with a sample-barcoded 5' primer and a J-beta primer mix. A unique molecular identifier was introduced onto each TCR beta cDNA molecule by a template-switch 5' adaptor carrying 12 random nucleotides. Each sample yielded at least 2.5 million CDR3-containing paired-end reads. First-strand cDNA synthesis was performed from all RNA using the Mint cDNA synthesis kit, with priming by a TRBC-specific oligonucleotide. All cDNA was treated with uracil-DNA glycosylase and then went through a first 18-cycle PCR with the universal primers M1SS and BC2_uni_R. Regarding the original processing steps: Normalization of each sample was performed by random selection of 1 million high-quality reads, each carrying a distinct molecular identifier. Reads sharing molecular identifiers were discarded rather than binned into consensus sequences. CDR3 identification, clonotype clustering and error correction used MiTCR with a Q25 quality threshold and the strictest error-elimination algorithm. A nonparametric unseen species model with Euler transformation was used to estimate lower-bound total TCR beta diversity. Using fastp at Q25 and MiXCR, TCRdb reprocessed the public reads and kept productive beta chains. CDR3 protein duplicates are merged, each entry listing the most common genes and DNA. TCRdb, not the authors, supplied the V and J calls. This sample comprises hundreds of thousands of distinct CDR3 sequences, approximately 67% of them detected only once. Of the sample, around a quarter is held by the ten largest clones.

The donors were 40 or so Caucasian individuals from Russia, aged roughly 6 to 100 years, who were systemically healthy. Approximately 9.7 milliliters of peripheral blood were drawn from each donor into EDTA-treated Vacutainer tubes. Ficoll-Paque density-gradient centrifugation was used to isolate PBMCs, with at least 6.5 million obtained per sample. Trizol reagent was used to extract total RNA from the PBMCs, yielding at least 5 micrograms per sample. For every donor, flow cytometry on a PBMC aliquot measured the percentage of naive CD45RAhigh/CD27high T cells. Notes on this clonotype: Its antigen is currently not known. No base qualities exist here, and no much larger clone lies one base off it.

Sequenced sample: blood. The receptor's source is a man aged 25 to 40 in good health. The receptor chain draws on TRBV5-4 and TRBJ2-5; D gene: possibly TRBD2, on 5 matching bases. CDR3 sequence: CASTPAGTDGTQYF. In nucleotides, the sequence is TGTGCCAGCACCCCGGCGGGCACCGACGGGACCCAGTACTTC.